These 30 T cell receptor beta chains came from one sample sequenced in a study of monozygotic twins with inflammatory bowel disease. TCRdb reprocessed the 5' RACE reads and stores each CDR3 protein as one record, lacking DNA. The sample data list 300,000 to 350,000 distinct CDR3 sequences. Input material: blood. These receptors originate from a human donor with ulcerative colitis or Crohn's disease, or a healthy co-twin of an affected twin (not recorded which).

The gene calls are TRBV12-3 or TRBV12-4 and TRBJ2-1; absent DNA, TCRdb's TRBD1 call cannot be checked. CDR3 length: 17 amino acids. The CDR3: CASIRLQGGGSYNEQFF.

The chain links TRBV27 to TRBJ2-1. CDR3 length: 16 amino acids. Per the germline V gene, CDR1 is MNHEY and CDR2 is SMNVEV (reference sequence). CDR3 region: CASTMTSGALTNEQFF.

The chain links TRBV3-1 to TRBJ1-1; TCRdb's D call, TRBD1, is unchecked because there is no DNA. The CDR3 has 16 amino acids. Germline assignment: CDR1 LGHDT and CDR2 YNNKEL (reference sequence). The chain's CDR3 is CASSHHLTGGNTEAFF.

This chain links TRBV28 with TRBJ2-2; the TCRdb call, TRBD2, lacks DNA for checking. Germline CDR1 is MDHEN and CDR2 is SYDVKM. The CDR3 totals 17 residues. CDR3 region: CASSLHGGLFKAGELFF.

The CDR3 sequence: CASSLDPGNNQPQHF. The chain joins TRBV5-1 to TRBJ1-5; TCRdb's D call of TRBD1 is untestable without DNA. Germline V CDR1 and CDR2: SGHRS, YFSETQ. The CDR3 length is 15 residues.

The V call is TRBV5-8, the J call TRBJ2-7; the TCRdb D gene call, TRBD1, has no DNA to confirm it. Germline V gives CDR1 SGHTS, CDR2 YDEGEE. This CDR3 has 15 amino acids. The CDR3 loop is CASSFWTGGDYEQYF. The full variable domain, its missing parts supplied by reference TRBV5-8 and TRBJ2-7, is EAGVTQSPTHLIKTRGQQATLRCSPISGHTSVYWYQQALGLGLQFLLWYDEGEERNRGNFPPRFSGRQFPNYSSELNVNALELEDSALYLCASSFWTGGDYEQYFGPGTRLTVT.

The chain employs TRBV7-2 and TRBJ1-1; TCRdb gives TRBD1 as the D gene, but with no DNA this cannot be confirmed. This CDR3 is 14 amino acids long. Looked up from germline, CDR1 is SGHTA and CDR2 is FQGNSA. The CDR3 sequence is CATRKPGKYTEAFF. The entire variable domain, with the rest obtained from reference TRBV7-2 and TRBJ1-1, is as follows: GAGVSQSPSNKVTEKGKDVELRCDPISGHTALYWYRQSLGQGLEFLIYFQGNSAPDKSGLPSDRFSAERTGGSVSTLTIQRTQQEDSAVYLCATRKPGKYTEAFFGQGTRLTVV.

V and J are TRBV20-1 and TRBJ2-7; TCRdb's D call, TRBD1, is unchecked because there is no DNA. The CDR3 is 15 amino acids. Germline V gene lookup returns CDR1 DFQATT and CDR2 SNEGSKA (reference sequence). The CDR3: CSARGPGQGANEQYF.

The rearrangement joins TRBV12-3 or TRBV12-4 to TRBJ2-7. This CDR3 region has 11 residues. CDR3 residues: CASSLGYEQYF.

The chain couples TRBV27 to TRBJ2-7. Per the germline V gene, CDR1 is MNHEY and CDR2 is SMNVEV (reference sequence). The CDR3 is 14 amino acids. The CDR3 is CASSPWTDSYEQYF.

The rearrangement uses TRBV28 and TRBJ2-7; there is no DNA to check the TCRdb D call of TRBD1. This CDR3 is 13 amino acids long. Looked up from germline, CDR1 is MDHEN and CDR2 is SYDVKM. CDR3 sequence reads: CASSLGDRYEQYF.

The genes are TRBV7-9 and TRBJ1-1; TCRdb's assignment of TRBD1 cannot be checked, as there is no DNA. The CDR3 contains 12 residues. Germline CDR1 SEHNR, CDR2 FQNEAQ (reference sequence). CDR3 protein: CASSYGQDEAFF.

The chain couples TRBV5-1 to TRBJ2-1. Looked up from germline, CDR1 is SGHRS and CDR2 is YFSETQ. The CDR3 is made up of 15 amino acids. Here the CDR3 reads CASSSERSAYNEQFF.

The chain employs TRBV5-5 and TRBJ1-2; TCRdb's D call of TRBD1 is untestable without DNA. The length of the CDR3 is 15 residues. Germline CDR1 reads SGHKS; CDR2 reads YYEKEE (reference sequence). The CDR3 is CASSFSPGQGNGYTF.

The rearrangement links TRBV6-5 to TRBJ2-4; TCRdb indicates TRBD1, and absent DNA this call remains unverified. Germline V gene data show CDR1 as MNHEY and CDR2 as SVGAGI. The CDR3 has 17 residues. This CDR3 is CASSSPHGGIAKNIQYF.

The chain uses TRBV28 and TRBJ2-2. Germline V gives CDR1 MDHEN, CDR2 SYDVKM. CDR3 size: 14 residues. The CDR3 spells CASSPWAPTGELFF.

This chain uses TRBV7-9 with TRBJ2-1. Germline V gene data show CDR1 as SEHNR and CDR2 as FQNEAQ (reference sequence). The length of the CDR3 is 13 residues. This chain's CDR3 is CASTLGGGDEQFF.

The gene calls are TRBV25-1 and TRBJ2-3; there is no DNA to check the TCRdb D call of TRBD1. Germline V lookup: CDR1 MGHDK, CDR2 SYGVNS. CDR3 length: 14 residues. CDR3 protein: CASRGGFSTDTQYF.

The CDR3 reads CASSSRTSGRSTDTQYF. The chain couples TRBV7-9 to TRBJ2-3; TCRdb calls TRBD2, which cannot be checked without DNA. Germline V gives CDR1 SEHNR, CDR2 FQNEAQ (reference sequence). The CDR3 has 17 residues.

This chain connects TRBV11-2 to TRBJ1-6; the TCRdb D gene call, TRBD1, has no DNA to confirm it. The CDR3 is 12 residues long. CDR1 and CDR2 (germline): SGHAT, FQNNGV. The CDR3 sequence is CASLGTASPLHF.

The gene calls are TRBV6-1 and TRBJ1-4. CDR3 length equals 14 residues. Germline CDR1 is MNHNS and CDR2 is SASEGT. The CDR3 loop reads CASSPSGNGEKLFF.

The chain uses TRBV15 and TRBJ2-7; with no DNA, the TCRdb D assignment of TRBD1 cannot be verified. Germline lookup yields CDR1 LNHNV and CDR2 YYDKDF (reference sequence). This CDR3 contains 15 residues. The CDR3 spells CATSRDPGQENEQYF.

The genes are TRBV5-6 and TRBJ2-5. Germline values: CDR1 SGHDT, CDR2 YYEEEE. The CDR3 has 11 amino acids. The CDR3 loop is CASSFTETQYF.

This CDR3 is CASSYRGQGELFF. The V call is TRBV7-6, the J call TRBJ2-2; the D call from TCRdb, TRBD1, cannot be confirmed without DNA. The germline V gene encodes CDR1 SGHVS and CDR2 FNYEAQ. The CDR3 consists of 13 residues.

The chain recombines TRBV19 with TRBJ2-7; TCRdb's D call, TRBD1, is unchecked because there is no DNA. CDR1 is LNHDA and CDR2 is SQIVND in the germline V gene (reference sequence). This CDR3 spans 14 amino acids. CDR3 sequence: CASRPRARSYEQYF.

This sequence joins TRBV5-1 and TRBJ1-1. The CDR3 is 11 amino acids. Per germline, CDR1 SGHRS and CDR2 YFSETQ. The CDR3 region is CASWRDNEAFF.

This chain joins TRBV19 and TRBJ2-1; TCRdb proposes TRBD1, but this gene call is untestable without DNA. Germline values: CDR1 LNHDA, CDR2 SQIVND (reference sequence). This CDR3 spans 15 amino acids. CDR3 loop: CASCSSGRSYNEQFF.

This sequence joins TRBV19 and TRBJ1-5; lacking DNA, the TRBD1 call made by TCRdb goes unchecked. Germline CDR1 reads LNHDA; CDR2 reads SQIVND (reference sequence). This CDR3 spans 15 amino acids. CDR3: CASSIEGQGTVPQHF.

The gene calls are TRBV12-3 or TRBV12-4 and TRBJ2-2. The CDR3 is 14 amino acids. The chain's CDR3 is CASTPWGSAGELFF.

CDR3 protein: CASSVETSGSRGNEQFF. The V and J genes are TRBV9 and TRBJ2-1; no DNA is available, so the TRBD2 call from TCRdb remains unchecked. In germline, CDR1 is SGDLS, CDR2 YYNGEE. The CDR3 contains 17 residues.